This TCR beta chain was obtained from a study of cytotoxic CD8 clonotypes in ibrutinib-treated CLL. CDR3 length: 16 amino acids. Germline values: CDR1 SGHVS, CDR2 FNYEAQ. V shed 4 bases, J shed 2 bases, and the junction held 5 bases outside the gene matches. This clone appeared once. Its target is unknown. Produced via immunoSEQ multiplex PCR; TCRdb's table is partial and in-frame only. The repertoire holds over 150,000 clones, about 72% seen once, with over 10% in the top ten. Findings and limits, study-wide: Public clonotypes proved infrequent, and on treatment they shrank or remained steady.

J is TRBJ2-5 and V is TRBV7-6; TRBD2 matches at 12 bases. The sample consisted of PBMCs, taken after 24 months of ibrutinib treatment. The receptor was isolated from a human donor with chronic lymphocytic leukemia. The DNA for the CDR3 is TGTGCCAGCAGCTCAGGACTAGCGGGAATACAAGAGACCCAGTACTTC. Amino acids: CASSSGLAGIQETQYF.